This T cell receptor beta chain was observed in a study of siplizumab effects on memory and regulatory T cells (dated by TCRdb to about 2019). As for the study more broadly: The study looked at the effect of siplizumab, an anti-CD2 antibody, on alloreactive T-cell subsets in allogeneic mixed lymphocyte reactions made from human PBMCs. General study outcomes and caveats: Among mappable alloreactive CD4+ clones, the Treg-derived fraction averaged about 70% with siplizumab versus about 27% in control reactions. Compared with memory T cells, unstimulated naive T cells appeared more diverse, and naive cells seemed to make a substantial contribution to the alloresponse. Whether proliferating Tregs from siplizumab cultures actually had suppressive function was not functionally confirmed. A naive or memory phenotype could not be assigned to roughly 80-95% of proliferating CD4+ or CD8+ clones. The cumulative frequency of alloreactive sequences traceable to unstimulated CD4+ memory T cells was significantly reduced by siplizumab. Because sequences at frequencies below about 10^-5 were poorly captured, only a minor fraction of alloreactive clones could be mapped back to unstimulated subsets.

A single count supports this clone. Its antigen remains unidentified. No base qualities exist here, and no much larger clone lies one base off it. Sorted unstimulated T cells and proliferating T cells recovered from mixed lymphocyte reactions were subjected to TCRbeta CDR3 sequencing. Fresh whole blood from under 13 HLA-typed healthy donors was used as the source from which PBMCs were isolated. Library prep was done by the immunoSEQ multiplex PCR assay. The deep sequencing platform assayed some 98,000 TCR templates per sample. Genomic DNA extracted from sorted T cells was used for TCRbeta CDR3 sequencing. In the paper's pipeline: The R programming language was used for clonal analysis of the TCRbeta CDR3 data. Comparing unstimulated samples against CFSE-low samples taken after the reaction was how alloreactive CD4+ and CD8+ clones were defined. By matching sequences to the repertoires of sorted unstimulated Treg and non-Treg cells, each alloreactive CD4+ clone was assigned a regulatory or non-regulatory origin. TCRdb holds this immuneACCESS table with in-frame rearrangements only. Some clones are missing; in checked studies, unresolved V genes explain under half, and the rest has no known cause. The DNA gave D and trimming, while V, J and clone size come from that table. The sample table holds roughly 100,000 clones, of which roughly 91% were seen once. The biggest ten clones account for approximately 0.3% of the sample.

This clonotype originated in a human donor in good health. Sample: CD4+ T cells sorted from blood.

The bases are TGTGCCAGTAGTATAGCGTCGGCAGGGGCTAACACAGATACGCAGTATTTT. This is translated as CASSIASAGANTDTQYF. The chain links TRBV19 with TRBJ2-3; the D gene is perhaps TRBD1, on 6 matching bases. The CDR3 runs 17 residues from the cysteine to the phenylalanine. Left in the record is the CDR3 DNA by itself, 51 bases read in frame from the first base. Trimming takes 1 base from V and 2 bases from J, and the germline ends sit 16 bases apart. Taken from the germline V gene (reference sequence), the CDR1 and CDR2 loops are LNHDA and SQIVND. The reference TRBV19 and TRBJ2-3 proteins fill in what lies around the CDR3, so the full variable domain reads DGGITQSPKYLFRKEGQNVTLSCEQNLNHDAMYWYRQDPGQGLRLIYYSQIVNDFQKGDIAEGYSVSREKKESFPLTVTSAQKNPTAFYLCASSIASAGANTDTQYFGPGTRLTVL.